One sample yielded the 31 T cell receptor beta chains listed below, sequenced in a study of control samples from healthy donors and cancer patients. TCRdb's copy holds only in-frame clones and misses some; the assay was immunoSEQ multiplex PCR. The profile covers more than 140,000 clones, with about 89% appearing a single time and less than 8.5% taken by the ten largest. The sequenced sample consisted of blood. The receptor set was obtained from a man in his late teens or twenties in good health.

This chain connects TRBV5-1 to TRBJ1-6, with 7 bases identical to TRBD1. V shed 4 bases, J shed 7 bases, and the junction held 5 bases outside the gene matches. The germline V gene encodes CDR1 SGHRS and CDR2 YFSETQ. The CDR3 runs 14 residues. The CDR3 nucleotides are TGCGCCAGCAGCAATGACAGGGCAAATTCACCCCTCCACTTT. It yields the protein CASSNDRANSPLHF.

The rearrangement links TRBV7-6 to TRBJ2-7; D is perhaps TRBD1 (6 bases). Trimming pared 3 bases from V and 5 bases from J, leaving 14 bases between. CDR1 SGHVS and CDR2 FNYEAQ come from the germline V gene. This CDR3 contains 14 residues. CDR3 loop: CASSLLQGIDEQYF. The CDR3 nucleotides read TGTGCCAGCAGCTTGTTACAGGGAATCGACGAGCAGTACTTC.

This clone appeared once. The rearrangement links TRBV5-4 to TRBJ1-3; TRBD1 might be the D (5 bases). The CDR3 is 13 amino acids. V shed 1 base and J shed 8 bases, with 10 bases lying between them. In germline, CDR1 is SGHNT, CDR2 YYREEE (reference sequence). CDR3 nucleotide sequence: TGTGCCAGCAGCTTGACAGGTCTTGACACCATATATTTT. Translation: CASSLTGLDTIYF.

The rearrangement uses TRBV7-9 and TRBJ2-3; weak D call: TRBD2 (7 bases). The CDR3 covers 17 residues. Trimming cost V 7 bases and J 5 bases, with 25 bases left between them. The germline CDR1 and CDR2 sequences are SEHNR and FQNEAQ (reference sequence). CDR3 DNA sequence: TGTGCCAGCATCAAAAAGGGGGGGACACTTTGGGGAGATACGCAGTATTTT. Translated, it gives CASIKKGGTLWGDTQYF.

The V and J genes are TRBV7-3 and TRBJ1-5, with D possibly matching TRBD1 (5 bases). The CDR3 has 14 residues. V lost 3 bases and J 5 bases, leaving 11 bases between the germline ends. The germline V gene encodes CDR1 SGHTA and CDR2 FQGTGA. The CDR3 loop reads CASSFDSQYQPQHF. CDR3 sequence (DNA): TGTGCCAGCAGCTTCGACAGCCAATATCAGCCCCAGCATTTT.

The rearrangement joins TRBV7-2 to TRBJ1-1; D unresolved. The germline V gene has CDR1 SGHTA and CDR2 FQGNSA. V shed 4 bases and J shed 4 bases, with 16 bases lying between them. There are 15 residues in the CDR3. In nucleotides, the CDR3 is TGTGCCAGCAGCTCGAGGATCGGGGTTGGCACTGAAGCTTTCTTT. This gives the protein CASSSRIGVGTEAFF.

CDR3 bases: TGTGCCAGCTCACCACTTTCGCCAGAGCAGTACTTC. Translating it yields CASSPLSPEQYF. V usage is TRBV18 and J usage is TRBJ2-7, with D unresolved. Trimming left V 1 base short and J 7 bases short, with 8 bases between. CDR1 is KGHSH and CDR2 is LQKENI in the germline V gene. The CDR3 is made up of 12 amino acids.

V gene TRBV5-5 combines with J gene TRBJ1-2, with 9 nucleotides matching TRBD1. Germline lookup yields CDR1 SGHKS and CDR2 YYEKEE (reference sequence). V was clipped by 4 bases and J by 2 bases; unmatched bases: 15. CDR3 size: 18 residues. The CDR3 spells CASSHVPTGQGSNYGYTF. The CDR3 DNA reads as TGTGCCAGCAGCCACGTACCCACGGGACAGGGCTCAAACTATGGCTACACCTTC. Complete variable domain (other parts from reference TRBV5-5 and TRBJ1-2): DAGVTQSPTHLIKTRGQQVTLRCSPISGHKSVSWYQQVLGQGPQFIFQYYEKEERGRGNFPDRFSARQFPNYSSELNVNALLLGDSALYLCASSHVPTGQGSNYGYTFGSGTRLTVV.

To note about this clone: The germline gene is not matched at one end of the junction; a read error may be the cause. Here the CDR3 reads CASSILAGGRTDTQYF. The DNA for the CDR3 is TGTGCCAGTAGTATACTAGCGGGGGGCCGCACGGATACGCAGTATTTT. The chain combines TRBV19 with TRBJ2-3; 11 bases map to TRBD2. CDR3 size: 16 residues. Per germline, CDR1 LNHDA and CDR2 SQIVND (reference sequence).

This clone was detected only a few times. V gene TRBV13 combines with J gene TRBJ1-2; the match to TRBD1 covers 9 bases. Per the germline V gene, CDR1 is PRHDT and CDR2 is FYEKMQ (reference sequence). The CDR3 is 14 residues long. V trimming: 5 bases; J trimming: 4 bases; junction bases outside the gene matches: 5. CDR3 nucleotides: TGTGCCAGCAGCCTAACGACAGGGGGCTATGGCTACACCTTC. Residues: CASSLTTGGYGYTF.

The chain couples TRBV28 to TRBJ1-1; TRBD1 agrees at 8 bases. The V gene's germline CDR1 is MDHEN and CDR2 SYDVKM. V was clipped by 5 bases and J by 3 bases; unmatched bases: 2. The CDR3 has 13 amino acids. CDR3 sequence: CASSRQGHTEAFF. CDR3 coding DNA: TGTGCCAGCAGTAGACAGGGGCACACTGAAGCTTTCTTT.

This rearrangement joins TRBV6-4 to TRBJ2-3, with 9 bases identical to TRBD2. Germline lookup yields CDR1 MRHNA and CDR2 SNTAGT. J was trimmed by 0 bases and V by 3 bases; bases with no gene match: 4. The CDR3 contains 16 residues. This CDR3 reads CASSDGTSSSTDTQYF. CDR3 DNA: TGTGCCAGCAGTGATGGGACTAGCAGTAGCACAGATACGCAGTATTTT.

The J gene is TRBJ2-7, the V gene TRBV30; TRBD1 aligns across 10 bases. This CDR3 has 17 residues. Trimming took 8 bases from V and 0 from J; bases not matched to a gene: 16. Per germline, CDR1 GTSNPN and CDR2 SVGIG (reference sequence). For the CDR3, the DNA is TGTGCCGGGGGGGGACAGGGGTTAGAGGTGGACTCCTACGAGCAGTACTTC. Protein sequence: CAGGGQGLEVDSYEQYF.

The CDR3 DNA sequence: TGTGCCAGCAGTTACGTGTCTCGGGTCTTTAACTATGGCTACACCTTC. Translated: CASSYVSRVFNYGYTF. The chain joins TRBV6-2 or TRBV6-3 to TRBJ1-2; D is unclear. Germline V lookup: CDR1 MNHEY, CDR2 SVGEGT. Trimming stripped 2 bases from V and 1 base from J, with 14 bases between. The CDR3 totals 16 residues.

This chain connects TRBV4-1 to TRBJ1-4; D might be TRBD1 (5 bases). The germline gives CDR1 MGHRA, CDR2 YSYEKL. The CDR3 has 14 residues. V shed 4 bases and J shed 4 bases, with 10 bases lying between them. The CDR3 reads CASSRSRVNEKLFF. The CDR3 nucleotides are TGCGCCAGCAGCCGGAGCAGGGTTAATGAAAAACTGTTTTTT.

This chain links TRBV6-4 with TRBJ2-1, with TRBD2 identical over 8 bases. Germline V gene data show CDR1 as MRHNA and CDR2 as SNTAGT. Trimming at V came to 5 bases and at J to 4 bases, leaving 4 bases not matched to a gene. The CDR3 length is 14 residues. CDR3 sequence reads: CASSSGSLYNEQFF. CDR3 nucleotide sequence: TGTGCCAGCAGTAGCGGGAGCTTATACAATGAGCAGTTCTTC.

This chain links TRBV7-8 with TRBJ2-5; D uncertain. The CDR3 is 14 amino acids. Germline loops: CDR1 SGHVS, CDR2 FQNEAQ. V shed 5 bases and J shed 2 bases, with 12 bases lying between them. As DNA, the CDR3 is TGTGCCAGCAGCCCGGAGTCATATCAAGAGACCCAGTACTTC. Its protein product is CASSPESYQETQYF.

Only a few counts were recorded for this clone. This chain joins TRBV2 and TRBJ1-6; TRBD1 is a possible D gene (6 bases). Trimming left V 2 bases short and J 5 bases short, with 10 bases between. CDR1 and CDR2 from the germline V gene are SNHLY and FYNNEI. The CDR3 loop spans 15 amino acids. CDR3 in amino acids: CASSERGQDNSPLHF. For the CDR3, the DNA is TGTGCCAGCAGTGAAAGGGGACAAGATAATTCACCCCTCCACTTT.

This clone was detected many times. This chain connects TRBV27 to TRBJ1-1; D not resolved. From germline, CDR1 is MNHEY and CDR2 SMNVEV (reference sequence). The CDR3 is 13 amino acids. V was clipped by 3 bases and J by 8 bases, with 13 bases between them. The CDR3 loop is CASSFTVSGEAFF. CDR3 in DNA: TGTGCCAGCAGTTTTACAGTATCGGGGGAAGCTTTCTTT.

V usage is TRBV10-3 and J usage is TRBJ1-4, with 8 bases aligning to TRBD1. Unmatched junction bases numbered 6, after V lost 5 bases and J lost 7 bases. This CDR3 comprises 14 residues. Germline values: CDR1 ENHRY, CDR2 SYGVKD. The CDR3 sequence is CAISMGQESEKLFF. CDR3 sequence (DNA): TGTGCCATCAGTATGGGACAGGAGAGTGAAAAACTGTTTTTT.

The gene calls are TRBV4-1 and TRBJ2-1; tentative D call: TRBD2 (6 bases). This CDR3 spans 16 amino acids. Per the germline V gene, CDR1 is MGHRA and CDR2 is YSYEKL. V was cut by 3 bases and J by 7 bases, with 19 bases left in between. CDR3 region: CASSHPPEGSYNEQFF. The CDR3 DNA reads TGCGCCAGCAGCCACCCCCCGGAGGGGTCTTATAATGAGCAGTTCTTC.

The gene calls are TRBV5-4 and TRBJ2-7, with 9 bases matching TRBD2. V was pared by 5 bases and J by 1 base, with 7 bases of the junction left unmatched. Germline CDR1 reads SGHNT; CDR2 reads YYREEE (reference sequence). This CDR3 region has 15 residues. The CDR3 DNA reads as TGTGCCAGCAGTCCCGGGACTAGCTCTTCCTACGAGCAGTACTTC. It is translated as CASSPGTSSSYEQYF. The variable domain in full, completed from reference TRBV5-4 and TRBJ2-7, reads ETGVTQSPTHLIKTRGQQVTLRCSSQSGHNTVSWYQQALGQGPQFIFQYYREEENGRGNFPPRFSGLQFPNYSSELNVNALELDDSALYLCASSPGTSSSYEQYFGPGTRLTVT.

V and J are TRBV30 and TRBJ1-3; no reliable D call. The CDR3 contains 13 residues. Germline CDR1 and CDR2: GTSNPN and SVGIG (reference sequence). Trimming took off 0 bases at V and 8 bases at J, with 11 bases between the two ends. CDR3 loop: CAWSVRESHTIYF. The DNA for the CDR3 is TGTGCCTGGAGTGTACGGGAGTCCCACACCATATATTTT.

The chain employs TRBV6-1 and TRBJ1-1, with D possibly TRBD1 on 5 matching bases. Germline V gene lookup returns CDR1 MNHNS and CDR2 SASEGT. This CDR3 has 14 amino acids. V lost 2 bases and J 6 bases, leaving 13 bases between the germline ends. The CDR3, as DNA: TGTGCCAGCAGTGAATGGGGGTTTGGGGCTGAAGCTTTCTTT. Translating gives CASSEWGFGAEAFF.

The V gene is TRBV29-1, the J gene TRBJ1-1; tentative D call: TRBD1 (5 bases). Trimming cost V 6 bases and J 10 bases, with 18 bases left between them. Germline loops: CDR1 SQVTM, CDR2 ANQGSEA. The CDR3 sequence is 12 residues long. This CDR3 reads CSVGQIEHLAFF. The CDR3 DNA is TGCAGCGTCGGACAAATCGAACACTTAGCTTTCTTT.

V and J are TRBV19 and TRBJ1-6; 10 bases align to TRBD1. The germline V gene encodes CDR1 LNHDA and CDR2 SQIVND (reference sequence). The CDR3 runs to 14 residues. V shed 8 bases and J 9 bases; nucleotides not matched to a gene: 7. The chain's CDR3 is CASATGGMSSPLHF. CDR3 coding DNA: TGTGCCAGTGCGACAGGGGGCATGAGTTCACCCCTCCACTTT.

The chain is built from TRBV24-1 and TRBJ1-1; 8 nucleotides align to TRBD1. The CDR3 runs to 13 residues. CDR1 KGHDR and CDR2 SFDVKD come from the germline V gene. With V trimmed by 2 bases and J by 7 bases, 2 bases remained unmatched. The CDR3 loop is CATSDSDRGEAFF. The CDR3 region has the DNA TGTGCCACCAGTGATTCCGACAGGGGTGAAGCTTTCTTT.

The V gene is TRBV7-2, the J gene TRBJ1-2; 7 bases map to TRBD1. The CDR3 is 16 residues long. Looked up from germline, CDR1 is SGHTA and CDR2 is FQGNSA. J was trimmed by 0 bases and V by 3 bases; bases with no gene match: 7. The CDR3 is CASSFGTEVTNYGYTF. CDR3 nucleotide sequence: TGTGCCAGCAGCTTCGGGACAGAAGTTACTAACTATGGCTACACCTTC.

The rearrangement joins TRBV11-2 to TRBJ2-7; 9 nucleotides agree with TRBD1. Trimming cost V 5 bases and J 1 base; bases outside gene matches: 12. Germline CDR1 and CDR2: SGHAT and FQNNGV. This CDR3 has 17 residues. CDR3 in DNA: TGTGCCAGCAGCCCACCGGGGGACAGGGTCAAGTCCTACGAGCAGTACTTC. Protein sequence: CASSPPGDRVKSYEQYF.

This clone was counted once. The rearrangement joins TRBV3-1 (or the pseudogene TRBV3-2) to TRBJ2-7, with TRBD1 as a possible D gene (7 bases). The CDR3 runs 18 residues. Germline V lookup: CDR1 LGHDT, CDR2 YNNKEL (reference sequence). Trimming removed 0 bases at V and 6 bases at J, with 24 bases between. The DNA of the CDR3 is TGTGCCAGCAGCCAAGAAGGAGGGACAGCGCGCTGGGTTTTCGAGCAGTACTTC. Amino acid sequence: CASSQEGGTARWVFEQYF.

The chain combines TRBV7-2 with TRBJ2-3; the D gene is possibly TRBD2 (5 bases). This CDR3 has 15 residues. V was trimmed by 5 bases and J by 6 bases, leaving 18 bases between them. The germline V gene encodes CDR1 SGHTA and CDR2 FQGNSA. CDR3 bases: TGTGCCAGCAGCCCCCCTCCCGGGGTCTCCGATACGCAGTATTTT. Translating gives CASSPPPGVSDTQYF.